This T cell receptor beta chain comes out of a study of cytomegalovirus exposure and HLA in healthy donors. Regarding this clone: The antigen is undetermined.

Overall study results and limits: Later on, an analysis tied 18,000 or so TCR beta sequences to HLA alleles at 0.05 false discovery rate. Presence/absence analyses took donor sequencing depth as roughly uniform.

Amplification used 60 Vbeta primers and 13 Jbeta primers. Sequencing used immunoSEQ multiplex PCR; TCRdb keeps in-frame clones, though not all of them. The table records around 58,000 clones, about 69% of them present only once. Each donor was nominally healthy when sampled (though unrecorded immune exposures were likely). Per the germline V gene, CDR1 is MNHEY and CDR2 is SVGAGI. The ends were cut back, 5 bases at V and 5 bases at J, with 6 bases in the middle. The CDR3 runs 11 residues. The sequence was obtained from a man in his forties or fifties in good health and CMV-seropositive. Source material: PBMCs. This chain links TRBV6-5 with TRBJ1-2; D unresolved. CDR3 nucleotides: TGTGCCAGCAGTGACACTTATGGCTACACCTTC. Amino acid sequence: CASSDTYGYTF.